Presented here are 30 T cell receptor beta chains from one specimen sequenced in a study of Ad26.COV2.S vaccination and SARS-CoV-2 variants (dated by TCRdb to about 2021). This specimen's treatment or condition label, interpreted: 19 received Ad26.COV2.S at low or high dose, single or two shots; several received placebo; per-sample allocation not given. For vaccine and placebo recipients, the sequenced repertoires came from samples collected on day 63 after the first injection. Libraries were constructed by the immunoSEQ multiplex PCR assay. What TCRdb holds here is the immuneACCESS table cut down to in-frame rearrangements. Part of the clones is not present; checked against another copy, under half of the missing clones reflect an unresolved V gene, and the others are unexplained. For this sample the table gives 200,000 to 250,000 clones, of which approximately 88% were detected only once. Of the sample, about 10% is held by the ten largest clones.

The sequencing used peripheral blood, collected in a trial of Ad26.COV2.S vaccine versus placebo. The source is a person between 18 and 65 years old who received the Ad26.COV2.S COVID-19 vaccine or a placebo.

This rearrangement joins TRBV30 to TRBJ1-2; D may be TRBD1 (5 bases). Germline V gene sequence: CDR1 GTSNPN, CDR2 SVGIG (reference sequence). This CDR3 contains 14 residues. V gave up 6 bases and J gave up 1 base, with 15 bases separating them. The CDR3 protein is CACQPDTHNYGYTF. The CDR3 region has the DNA TGTGCCTGTCAACCGGACACCCATAACTATGGCTACACCTTC.

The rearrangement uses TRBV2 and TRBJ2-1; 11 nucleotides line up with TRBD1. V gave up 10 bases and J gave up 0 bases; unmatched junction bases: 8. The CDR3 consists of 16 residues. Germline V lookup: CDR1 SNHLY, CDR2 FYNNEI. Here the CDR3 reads CAIGQGALISYNEQFF. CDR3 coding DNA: TGTGCCATCGGACAGGGGGCATTGATCTCCTACAATGAGCAGTTCTTC.

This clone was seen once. In nucleotides, the CDR3 is TGTGCCAGCAGTTTAATCCAGCCCTACGAGCAGTACTTC. Its translation: CASSLIQPYEQYF. The rearrangement links TRBV28 to TRBJ2-7; D ambiguous. Trimming shortened V by 2 bases and J by 2 bases, and 7 bases separated the two germline ends. The CDR3 loop spans 13 amino acids. CDR1 is MDHEN, CDR2 SYDVKM, per germline.

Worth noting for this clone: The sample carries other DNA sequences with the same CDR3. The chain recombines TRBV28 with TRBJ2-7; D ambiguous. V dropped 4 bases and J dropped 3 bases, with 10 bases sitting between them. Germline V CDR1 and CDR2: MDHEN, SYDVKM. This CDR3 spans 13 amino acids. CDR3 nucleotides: TGTGCCAGCAGTTCTCCGAACCGCTACGAGCAGTACTTC. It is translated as CASSSPNRYEQYF.

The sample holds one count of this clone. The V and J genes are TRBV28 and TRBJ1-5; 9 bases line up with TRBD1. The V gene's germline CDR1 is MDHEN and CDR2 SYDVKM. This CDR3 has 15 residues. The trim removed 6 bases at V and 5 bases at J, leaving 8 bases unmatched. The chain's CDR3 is CASSRRTGVYQPQHF. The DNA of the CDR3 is TGTGCCAGCAGCCGACGGACAGGGGTTTATCAGCCCCAGCATTTT.

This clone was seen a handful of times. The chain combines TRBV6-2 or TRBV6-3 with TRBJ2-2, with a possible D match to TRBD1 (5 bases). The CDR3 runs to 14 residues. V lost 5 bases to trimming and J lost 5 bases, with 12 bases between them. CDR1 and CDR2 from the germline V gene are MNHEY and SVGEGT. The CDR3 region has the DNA TGTGCCAGCAGTGACAGTCTTGGGACCGGGGAGCTGTTTTTT. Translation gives CASSDSLGTGELFF.

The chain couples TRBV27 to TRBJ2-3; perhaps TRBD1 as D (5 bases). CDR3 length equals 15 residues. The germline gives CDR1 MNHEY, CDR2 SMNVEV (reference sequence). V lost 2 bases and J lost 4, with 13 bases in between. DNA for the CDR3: TGTGCCAGCAGTTTAGGGCAGGGCAGATCAGATACGCAGTATTTT. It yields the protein CASSLGQGRSDTQYF.

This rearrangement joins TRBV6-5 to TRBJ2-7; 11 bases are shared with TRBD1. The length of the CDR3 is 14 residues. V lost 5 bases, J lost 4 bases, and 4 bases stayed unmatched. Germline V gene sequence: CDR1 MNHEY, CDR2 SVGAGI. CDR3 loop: CASSPDRGLYEQYF. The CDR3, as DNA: TGTGCCAGCAGTCCGGACAGGGGGCTATACGAGCAGTACTTC.

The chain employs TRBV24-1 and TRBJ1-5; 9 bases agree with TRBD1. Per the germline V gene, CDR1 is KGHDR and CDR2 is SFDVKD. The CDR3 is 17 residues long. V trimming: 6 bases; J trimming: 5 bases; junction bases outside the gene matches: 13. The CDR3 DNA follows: TGTGCCACCAGTACCCGGGACAGGGAATATGTGGATCAGCCCCAGCATTTT. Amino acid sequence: CATSTRDREYVDQPQHF.

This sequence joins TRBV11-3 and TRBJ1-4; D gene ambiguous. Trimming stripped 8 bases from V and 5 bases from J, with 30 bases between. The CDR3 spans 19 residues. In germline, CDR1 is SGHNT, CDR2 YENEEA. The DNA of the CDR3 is TGTGCCAGCCGAAGGACCCTTCCCGAACGGATCTCTGGAAATGAAAAACTGTTTTTT. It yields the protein CASRRTLPERISGNEKLFF.

CDR3 nucleotides: TGTGCCAGCAGTCCCAGGACAGCCGCACCCCTCCACTTT. It codes for CASSPRTAAPLHF. The chain joins TRBV27 to TRBJ1-6; the D gene is possibly TRBD1 (6 bases). Germline-derived CDR1 and CDR2 are MNHEY and SMNVEV (reference sequence). V lost 5 bases and J lost 11, with 13 bases in between. This CDR3 has 13 amino acids.

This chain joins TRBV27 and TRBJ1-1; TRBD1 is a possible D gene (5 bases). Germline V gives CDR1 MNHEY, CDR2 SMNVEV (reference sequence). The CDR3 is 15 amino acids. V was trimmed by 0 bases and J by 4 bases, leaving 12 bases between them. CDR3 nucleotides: TGTGCCAGCAGTTTATCGCAGGGCGGAGGCACTGAAGCTTTCTTT. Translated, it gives CASSLSQGGGTEAFF.

The CDR3 region is CASSGQFMNTEAFF. The CDR3 DNA is TGTGCCAGCTCGGGACAGTTCATGAACACTGAAGCTTTCTTT. The rearrangement joins TRBV18 to TRBJ1-1; TRBD1 aligns across 7 bases. CDR1 and CDR2 (germline): KGHSH, LQKENI. CDR3 length equals 14 residues. The trim removed 6 bases at V and 0 bases at J, leaving 4 bases unmatched.

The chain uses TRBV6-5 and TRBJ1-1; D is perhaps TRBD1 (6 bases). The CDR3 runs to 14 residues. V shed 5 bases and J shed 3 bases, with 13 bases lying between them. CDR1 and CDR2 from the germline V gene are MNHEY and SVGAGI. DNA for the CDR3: TGTGCCAGCAGTCTGAAAGGGGGGGACACTGAAGCTTTCTTT. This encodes CASSLKGGDTEAFF.

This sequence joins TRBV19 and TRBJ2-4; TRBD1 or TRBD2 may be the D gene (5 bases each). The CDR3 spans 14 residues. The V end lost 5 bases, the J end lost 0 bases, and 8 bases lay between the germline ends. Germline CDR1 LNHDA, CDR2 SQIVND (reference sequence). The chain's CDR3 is CASSFGTAKNIQYF. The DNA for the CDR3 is TGTGCCAGTAGTTTCGGGACAGCCAAAAACATTCAGTACTTC.

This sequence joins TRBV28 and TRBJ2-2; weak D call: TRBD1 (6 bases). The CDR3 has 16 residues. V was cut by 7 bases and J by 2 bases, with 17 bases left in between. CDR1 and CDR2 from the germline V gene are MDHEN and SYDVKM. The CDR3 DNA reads TGTGCCAGCATCCCATCCGACAGGAGAAACACCGGGGAGCTGTTTTTT. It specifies CASIPSDRRNTGELFF. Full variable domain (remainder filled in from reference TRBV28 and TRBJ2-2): DVKVTQSSRYLVKRTGEKVFLECVQDMDHENMFWYRQDPGLGLRLIYFSYDVKMKEKGDIPEGYSVSREKKERFSLILESASTNQTSMYLCASIPSDRRNTGELFFGEGSRLTVL.

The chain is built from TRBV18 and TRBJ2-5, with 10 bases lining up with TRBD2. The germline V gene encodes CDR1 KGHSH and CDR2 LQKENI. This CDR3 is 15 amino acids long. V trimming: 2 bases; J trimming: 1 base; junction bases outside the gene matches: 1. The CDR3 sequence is CASSPASGGQETQYF. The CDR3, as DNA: TGTGCCAGCTCACCAGCTAGCGGGGGCCAAGAGACCCAGTACTTC.

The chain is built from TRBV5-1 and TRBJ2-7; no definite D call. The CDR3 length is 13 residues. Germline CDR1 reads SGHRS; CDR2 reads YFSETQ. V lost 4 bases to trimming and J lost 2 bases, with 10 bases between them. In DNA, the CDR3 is TGCGCCAGCAGCCCGGACGCCACCTACGAGCAGTACTTC. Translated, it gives CASSPDATYEQYF.

The CDR3 is CASSLQGPSRSTDTQYF. In nucleotides, the CDR3 is TGCGCCAGCAGTCTGCAGGGACCCTCGAGGAGCACAGATACGCAGTATTTT. This chain uses TRBV23-1 with TRBJ2-3; the D gene could be TRBD1 or TRBD2 (5 bases each). TRBV23-1 falls under the ORF class, with uncertain function. The CDR3 totals 17 residues. Trimming took 4 bases from V and 0 from J, leaving 17 bases between them.

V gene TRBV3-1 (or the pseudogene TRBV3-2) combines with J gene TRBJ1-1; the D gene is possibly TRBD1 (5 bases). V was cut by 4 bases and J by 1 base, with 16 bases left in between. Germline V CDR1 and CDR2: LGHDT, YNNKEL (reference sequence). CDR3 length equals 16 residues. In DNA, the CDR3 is TGTGCCAGCAGCCCGGGGACCCGCATAGGGAACACTGAAGCTTTCTTT. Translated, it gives CASSPGTRIGNTEAFF.

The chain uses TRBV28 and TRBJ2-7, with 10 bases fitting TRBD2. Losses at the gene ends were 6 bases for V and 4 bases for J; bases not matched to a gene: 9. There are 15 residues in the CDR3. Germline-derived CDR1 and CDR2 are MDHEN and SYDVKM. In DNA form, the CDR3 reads TGTGCCAGCAGGAAAGCTAGCGGGAGATATTACGAGCAGTACTTC. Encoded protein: CASRKASGRYYEQYF.

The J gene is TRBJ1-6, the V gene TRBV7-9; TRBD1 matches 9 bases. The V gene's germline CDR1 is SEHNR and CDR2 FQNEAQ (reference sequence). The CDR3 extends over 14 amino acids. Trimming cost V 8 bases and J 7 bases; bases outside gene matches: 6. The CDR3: CASVQGTGNSPLHF. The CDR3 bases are TGTGCCAGCGTCCAAGGGACAGGGAATTCACCCCTCCACTTT.

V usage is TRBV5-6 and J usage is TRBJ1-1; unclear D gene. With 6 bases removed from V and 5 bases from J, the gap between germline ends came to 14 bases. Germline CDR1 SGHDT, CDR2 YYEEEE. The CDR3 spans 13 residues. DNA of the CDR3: TGTGCCAGCAACGACGGGGAATCTACTGAAGCTTTCTTT. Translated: CASNDGESTEAFF.

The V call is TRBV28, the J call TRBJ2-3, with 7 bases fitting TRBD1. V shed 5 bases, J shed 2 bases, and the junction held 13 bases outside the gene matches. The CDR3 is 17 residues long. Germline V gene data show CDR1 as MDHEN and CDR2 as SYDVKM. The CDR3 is CASSTRQGDSPTDTQYF. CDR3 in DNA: TGTGCCAGCAGTACCCGACAGGGCGACTCCCCCACAGATACGCAGTATTTT.

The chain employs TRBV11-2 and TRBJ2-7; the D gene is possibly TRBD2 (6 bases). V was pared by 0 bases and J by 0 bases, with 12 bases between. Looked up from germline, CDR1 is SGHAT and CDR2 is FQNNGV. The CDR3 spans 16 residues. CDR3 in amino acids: CASSLESGFISYEQYF. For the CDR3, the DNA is TGTGCCAGCAGCTTAGAGAGCGGGTTCATCTCCTACGAGCAGTACTTC.

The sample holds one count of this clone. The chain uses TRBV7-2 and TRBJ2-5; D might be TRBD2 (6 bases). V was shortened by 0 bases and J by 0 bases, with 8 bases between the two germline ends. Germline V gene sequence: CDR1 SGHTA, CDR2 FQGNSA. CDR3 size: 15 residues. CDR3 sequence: CASSLAAGNQETQYF. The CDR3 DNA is TGTGCCAGCAGCTTAGCGGCGGGAAACCAAGAGACCCAGTACTTC.

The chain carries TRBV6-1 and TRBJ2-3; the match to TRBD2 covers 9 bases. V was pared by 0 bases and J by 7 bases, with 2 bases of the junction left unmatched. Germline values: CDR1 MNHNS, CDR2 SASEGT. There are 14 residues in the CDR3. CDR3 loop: CASSEARGGNTQYF. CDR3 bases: TGTGCCAGCAGTGAAGCGCGGGGGGGAAATACGCAGTATTTT.

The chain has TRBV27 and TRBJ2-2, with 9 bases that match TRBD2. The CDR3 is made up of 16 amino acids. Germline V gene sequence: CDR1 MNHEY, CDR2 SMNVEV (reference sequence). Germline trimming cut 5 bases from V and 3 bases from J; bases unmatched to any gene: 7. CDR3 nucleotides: TGTGCCAGCAGTACCCCAAGCGGGAGGTACACCGGGGAGCTGTTTTTT. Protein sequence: CASSTPSGRYTGELFF.

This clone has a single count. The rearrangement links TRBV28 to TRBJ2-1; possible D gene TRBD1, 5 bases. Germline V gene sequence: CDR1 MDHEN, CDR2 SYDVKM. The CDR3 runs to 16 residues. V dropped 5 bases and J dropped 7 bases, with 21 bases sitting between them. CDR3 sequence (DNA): TGTGCCAGCAGTACCTGGGGCAGCCCAGGTGGGAATGAGCAGTTCTTC. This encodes CASSTWGSPGGNEQFF.

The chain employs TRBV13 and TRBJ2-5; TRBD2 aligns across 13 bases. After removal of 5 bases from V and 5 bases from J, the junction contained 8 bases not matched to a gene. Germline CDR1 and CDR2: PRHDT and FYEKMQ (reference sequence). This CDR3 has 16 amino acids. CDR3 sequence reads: CASSARLAGGEETQYF. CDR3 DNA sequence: TGTGCCAGCAGCGCGCGACTAGCGGGAGGTGAGGAGACCCAGTACTTC. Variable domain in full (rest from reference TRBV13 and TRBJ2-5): AAGVIQSPRHLIKEKRETATLKCYPIPRHDTVYWYQQGPGQDPQFLISFYEKMQSDKGSIPDRFSAQQFSDYHSELNMSSLELGDSALYFCASSARLAGGEETQYFGPGTRLLVL.